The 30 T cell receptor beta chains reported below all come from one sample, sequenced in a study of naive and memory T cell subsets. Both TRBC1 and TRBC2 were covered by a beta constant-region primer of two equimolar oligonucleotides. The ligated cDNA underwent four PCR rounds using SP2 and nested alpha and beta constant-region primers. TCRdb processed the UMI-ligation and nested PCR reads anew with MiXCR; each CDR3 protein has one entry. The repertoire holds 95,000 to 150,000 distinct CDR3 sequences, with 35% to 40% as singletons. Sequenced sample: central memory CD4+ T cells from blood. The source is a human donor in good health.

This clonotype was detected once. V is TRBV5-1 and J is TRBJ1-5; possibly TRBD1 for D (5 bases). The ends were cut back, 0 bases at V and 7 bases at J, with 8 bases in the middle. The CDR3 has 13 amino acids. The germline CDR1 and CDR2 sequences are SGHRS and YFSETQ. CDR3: CASSLEGTQPQHF. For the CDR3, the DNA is TGCGCCAGCAGCTTGGAAGGGACCCAGCCCCAGCATTTT.

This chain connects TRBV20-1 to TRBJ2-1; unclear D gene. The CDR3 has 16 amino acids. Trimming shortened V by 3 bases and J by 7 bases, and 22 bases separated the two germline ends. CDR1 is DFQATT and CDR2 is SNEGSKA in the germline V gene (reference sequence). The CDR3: CSARPPAPGGWNEQFF. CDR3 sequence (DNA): TGCAGTGCTAGGCCCCCCGCGCCGGGTGGTTGGAATGAGCAGTTCTTC.

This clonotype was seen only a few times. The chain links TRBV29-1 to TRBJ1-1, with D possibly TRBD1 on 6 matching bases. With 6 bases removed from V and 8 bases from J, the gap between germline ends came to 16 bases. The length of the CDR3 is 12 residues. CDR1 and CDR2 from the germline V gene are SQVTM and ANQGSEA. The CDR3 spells CSVSDRVPEAFF. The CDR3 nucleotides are TGCAGCGTCTCGGACAGAGTGCCAGAAGCTTTCTTT.

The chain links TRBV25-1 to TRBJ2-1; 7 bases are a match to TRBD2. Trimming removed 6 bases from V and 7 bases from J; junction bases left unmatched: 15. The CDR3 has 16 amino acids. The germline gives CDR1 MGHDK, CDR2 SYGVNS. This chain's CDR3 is CASRSRARAGDNEQFF. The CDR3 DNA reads TGTGCCAGCAGGTCCCGCGCGAGGGCGGGAGATAATGAGCAGTTCTTC.

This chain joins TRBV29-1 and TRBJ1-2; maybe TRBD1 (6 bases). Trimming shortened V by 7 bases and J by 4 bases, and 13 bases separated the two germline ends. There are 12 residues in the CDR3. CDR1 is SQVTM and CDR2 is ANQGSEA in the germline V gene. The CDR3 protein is CSADGGGYGYTF. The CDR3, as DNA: TGCAGCGCCGACGGGGGCGGCTATGGCTACACCTTC. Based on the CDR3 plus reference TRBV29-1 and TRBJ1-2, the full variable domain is SAVISQKPSRDICQRGTSLTIQCQVDSQVTMMFWYRQQPGQSLTLIATANQGSEATYESGFVIDKFPISRPNLTFSTLTVSNMSPEDSSIYLCSADGGGYGYTFGSGTRLTVV.

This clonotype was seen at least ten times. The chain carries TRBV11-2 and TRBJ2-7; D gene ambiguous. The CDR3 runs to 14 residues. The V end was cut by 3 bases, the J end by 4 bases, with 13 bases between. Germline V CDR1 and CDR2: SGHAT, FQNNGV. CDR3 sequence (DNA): TGTGCCAGCAGCTTTAAGGGCAGCGATTACGAGCAGTACTTC. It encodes CASSFKGSDYEQYF.

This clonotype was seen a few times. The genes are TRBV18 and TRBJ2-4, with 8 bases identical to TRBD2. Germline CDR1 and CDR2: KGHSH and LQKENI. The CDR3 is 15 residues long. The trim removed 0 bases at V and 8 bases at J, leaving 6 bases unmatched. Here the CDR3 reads CASSPPIGRGDIQYF. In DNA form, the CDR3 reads TGTGCCAGCTCACCACCGATCGGGAGGGGAGACATTCAGTACTTC.

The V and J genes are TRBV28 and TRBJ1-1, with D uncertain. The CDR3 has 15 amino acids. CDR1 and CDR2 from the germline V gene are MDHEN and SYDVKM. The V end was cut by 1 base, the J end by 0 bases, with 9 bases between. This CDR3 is CASSLLQRMNTEAFF. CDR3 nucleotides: TGTGCCAGCAGTTTATTGCAGAGAATGAACACTGAAGCTTTCTTT. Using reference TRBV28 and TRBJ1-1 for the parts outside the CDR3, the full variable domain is DVKVTQSSRYLVKRTGEKVFLECVQDMDHENMFWYRQDPGLGLRLIYFSYDVKMKEKGDIPEGYSVSREKKERFSLILESASTNQTSMYLCASSLLQRMNTEAFFGQGTRLTVV.

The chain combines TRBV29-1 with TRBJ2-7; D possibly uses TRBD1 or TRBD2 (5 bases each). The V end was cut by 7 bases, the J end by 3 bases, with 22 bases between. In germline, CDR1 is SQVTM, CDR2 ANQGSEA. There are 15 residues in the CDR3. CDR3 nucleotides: TGCAGCGCTGGCCCGGGCCCCGGGGCCAGCTACGAGCAGTACTTC. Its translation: CSAGPGPGASYEQYF.

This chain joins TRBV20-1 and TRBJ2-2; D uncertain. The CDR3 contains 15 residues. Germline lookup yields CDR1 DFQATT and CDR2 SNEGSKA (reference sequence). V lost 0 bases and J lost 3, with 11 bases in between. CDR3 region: CSARDQVRYTGELFF. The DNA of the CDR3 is TGCAGTGCTAGAGATCAAGTCAGATACACCGGGGAGCTGTTTTTT.

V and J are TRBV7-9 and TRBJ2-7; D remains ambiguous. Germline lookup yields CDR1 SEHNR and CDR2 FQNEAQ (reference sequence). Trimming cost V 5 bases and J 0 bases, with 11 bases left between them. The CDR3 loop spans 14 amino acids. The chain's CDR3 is CASSRGISSYEQYF. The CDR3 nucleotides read TGTGCCAGCAGCCGCGGAATTAGCTCCTACGAGCAGTACTTC.

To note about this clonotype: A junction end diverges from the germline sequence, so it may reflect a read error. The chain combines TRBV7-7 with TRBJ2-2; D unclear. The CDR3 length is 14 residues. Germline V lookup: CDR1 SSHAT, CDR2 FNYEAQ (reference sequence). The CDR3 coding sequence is TGTGCTAGCAGCTTAGGTCACAACACCGGGGAGCTGTTTTTT. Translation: CASSLGHNTGELFF.

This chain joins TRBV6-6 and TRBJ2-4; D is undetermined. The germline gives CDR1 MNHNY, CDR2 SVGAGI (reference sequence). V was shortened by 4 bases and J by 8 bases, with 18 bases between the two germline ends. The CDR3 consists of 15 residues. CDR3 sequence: CASSFSTRVNDIQYF. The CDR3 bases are TGTGCCAGCAGTTTCTCTACAAGGGTTAATGACATTCAGTACTTC.

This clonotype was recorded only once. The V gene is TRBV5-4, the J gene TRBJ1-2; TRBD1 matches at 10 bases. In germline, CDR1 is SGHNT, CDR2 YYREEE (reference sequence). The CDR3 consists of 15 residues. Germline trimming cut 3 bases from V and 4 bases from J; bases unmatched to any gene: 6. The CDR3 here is CASSSRTGGSYGYTF. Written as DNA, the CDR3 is TGTGCCAGCAGCTCAAGGACAGGGGGTAGCTATGGCTACACCTTC.

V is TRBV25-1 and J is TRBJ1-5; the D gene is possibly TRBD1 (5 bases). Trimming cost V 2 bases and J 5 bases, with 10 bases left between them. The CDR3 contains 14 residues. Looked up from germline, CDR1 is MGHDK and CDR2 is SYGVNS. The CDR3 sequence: CASSETGVYQPQHF. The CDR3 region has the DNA TGTGCCAGCAGTGAAACAGGAGTATATCAGCCCCAGCATTTT.

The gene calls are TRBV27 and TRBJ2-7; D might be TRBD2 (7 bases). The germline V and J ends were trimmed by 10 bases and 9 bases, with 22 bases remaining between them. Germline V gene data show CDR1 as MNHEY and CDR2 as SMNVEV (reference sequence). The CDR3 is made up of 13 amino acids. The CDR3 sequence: CATRGGGDFWQYF. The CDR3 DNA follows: TGTGCCACCCGAGGAGGGGGGGACTTTTGGCAGTACTTC.

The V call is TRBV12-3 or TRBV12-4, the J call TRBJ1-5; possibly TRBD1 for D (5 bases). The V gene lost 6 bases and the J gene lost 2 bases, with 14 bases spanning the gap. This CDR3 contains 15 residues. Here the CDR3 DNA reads TGTGCCAGCAGACAAGACAGCTGGGGCAATCAGCCCCAGCATTTT. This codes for CASRQDSWGNQPQHF.

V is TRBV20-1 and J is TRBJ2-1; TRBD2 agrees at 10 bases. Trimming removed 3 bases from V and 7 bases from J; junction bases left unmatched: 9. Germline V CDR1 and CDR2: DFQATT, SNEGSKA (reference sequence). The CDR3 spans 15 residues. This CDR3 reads CSARVLAGVGNEQFF. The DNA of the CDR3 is TGCAGTGCTAGGGTCCTAGCGGGAGTTGGGAATGAGCAGTTCTTC.

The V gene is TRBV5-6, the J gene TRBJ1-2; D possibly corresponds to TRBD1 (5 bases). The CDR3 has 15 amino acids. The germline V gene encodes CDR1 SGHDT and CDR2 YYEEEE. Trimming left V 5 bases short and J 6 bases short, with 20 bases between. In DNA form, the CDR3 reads TGTGCCAGCAGGACCTCCGCTTCGAGAGGGGATGGCTACACCTTC. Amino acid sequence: CASRTSASRGDGYTF.

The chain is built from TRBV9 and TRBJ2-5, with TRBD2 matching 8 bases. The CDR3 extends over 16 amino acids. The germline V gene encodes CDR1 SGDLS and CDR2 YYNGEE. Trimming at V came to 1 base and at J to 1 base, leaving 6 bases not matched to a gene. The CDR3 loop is CASSVRSGGLQETQYF. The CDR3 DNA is TGTGCCAGCAGCGTAAGGTCGGGAGGGCTCCAAGAGACCCAGTACTTC.

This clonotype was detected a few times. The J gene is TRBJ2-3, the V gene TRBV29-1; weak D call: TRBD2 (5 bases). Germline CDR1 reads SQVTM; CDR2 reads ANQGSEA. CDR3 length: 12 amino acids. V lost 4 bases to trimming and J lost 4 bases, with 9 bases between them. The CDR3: CSVGAEPDTQYF. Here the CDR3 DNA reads TGCAGCGTTGGAGCGGAACCAGATACGCAGTATTTT.

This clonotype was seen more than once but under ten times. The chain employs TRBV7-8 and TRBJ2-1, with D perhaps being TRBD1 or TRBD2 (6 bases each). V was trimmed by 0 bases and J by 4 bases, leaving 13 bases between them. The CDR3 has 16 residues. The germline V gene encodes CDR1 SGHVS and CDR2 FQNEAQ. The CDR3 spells CASSLAVGGAYNEQFF. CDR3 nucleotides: TGTGCCAGCAGCTTAGCGGTCGGGGGCGCGTACAATGAGCAGTTCTTC.

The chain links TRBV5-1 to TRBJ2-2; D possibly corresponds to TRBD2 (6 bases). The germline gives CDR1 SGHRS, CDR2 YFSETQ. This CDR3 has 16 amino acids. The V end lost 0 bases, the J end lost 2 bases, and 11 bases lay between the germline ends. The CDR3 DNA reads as TGCGCCAGCAGCTTGGATGCCGGGAGCAACACCGGGGAGCTGTTTTTT. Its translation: CASSLDAGSNTGELFF.

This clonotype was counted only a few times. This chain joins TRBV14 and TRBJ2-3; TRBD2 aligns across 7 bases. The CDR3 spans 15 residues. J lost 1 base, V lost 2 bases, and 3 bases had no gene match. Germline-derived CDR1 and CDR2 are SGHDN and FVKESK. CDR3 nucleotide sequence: TGTGCCAGCAGCCAACGCACTAGCGGCACAGATACGCAGTATTTT. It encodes CASSQRTSGTDTQYF. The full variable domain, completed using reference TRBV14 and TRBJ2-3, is EAGVTQFPSHSVIEKGQTVTLRCDPISGHDNLYWYRRVMGKEIKFLLHFVKESKQDESGMPNNRFLAERTGGTYSTLKVQPAELEDSGVYFCASSQRTSGTDTQYFGPGTRLTVL.

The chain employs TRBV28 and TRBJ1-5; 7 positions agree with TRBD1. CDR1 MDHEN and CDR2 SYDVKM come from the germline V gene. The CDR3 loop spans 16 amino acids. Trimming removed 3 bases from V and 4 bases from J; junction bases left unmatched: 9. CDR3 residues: CASSFRDSRPNQPQHF. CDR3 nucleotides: TGTGCCAGCAGTTTTCGGGACAGCCGACCTAATCAGCCCCAGCATTTT.

The CDR3 region has the DNA TGTGCCAGCAGTGAAAGGGGAGACAGGGGAAAACATGGCTACACCTTC. Translated: CASSERGDRGKHGYTF. The chain carries TRBV25-1 and TRBJ1-2, with 8 bases aligning to TRBD1. The germline gives CDR1 MGHDK, CDR2 SYGVNS. V shed 2 bases, J shed 6 bases, and the junction held 11 bases outside the gene matches. The CDR3 sequence is 16 residues long.

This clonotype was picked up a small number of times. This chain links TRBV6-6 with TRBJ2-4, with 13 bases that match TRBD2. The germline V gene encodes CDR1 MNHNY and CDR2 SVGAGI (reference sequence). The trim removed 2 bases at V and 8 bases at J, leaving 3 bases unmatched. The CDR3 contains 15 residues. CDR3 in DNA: TGTGCCAGCAGTTACGAAGGACTAGCGGGAGACATTCAGTACTTC. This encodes CASSYEGLAGDIQYF.

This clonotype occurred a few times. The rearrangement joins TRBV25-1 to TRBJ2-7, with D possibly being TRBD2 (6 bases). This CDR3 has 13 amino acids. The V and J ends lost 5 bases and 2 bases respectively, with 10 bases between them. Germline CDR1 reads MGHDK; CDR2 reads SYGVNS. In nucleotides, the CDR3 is TGTGCCAGCAGTACTAGCAGTACCTACGAGCAGTACTTC. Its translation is CASSTSSTYEQYF.

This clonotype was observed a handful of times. The CDR3 protein is CASSLGTSGREQFF. CDR3 coding DNA: TGTGCCAGCAGTTTAGGGACTAGCGGGAGGGAGCAGTTCTTC. The rearrangement links TRBV27 to TRBJ2-1; TRBD2 aligns across 15 bases. Germline V gene lookup returns CDR1 MNHEY and CDR2 SMNVEV (reference sequence). V shed 2 bases, J shed 10 bases, and the junction held 0 bases outside the gene matches. The CDR3 covers 14 residues.

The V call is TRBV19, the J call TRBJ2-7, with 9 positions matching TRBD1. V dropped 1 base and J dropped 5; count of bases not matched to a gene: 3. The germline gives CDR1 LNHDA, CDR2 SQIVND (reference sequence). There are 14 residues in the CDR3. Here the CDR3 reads CASSIGDRGNEQYF. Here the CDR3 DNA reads TGTGCCAGTAGTATAGGTGACAGGGGGAACGAGCAGTACTTC.